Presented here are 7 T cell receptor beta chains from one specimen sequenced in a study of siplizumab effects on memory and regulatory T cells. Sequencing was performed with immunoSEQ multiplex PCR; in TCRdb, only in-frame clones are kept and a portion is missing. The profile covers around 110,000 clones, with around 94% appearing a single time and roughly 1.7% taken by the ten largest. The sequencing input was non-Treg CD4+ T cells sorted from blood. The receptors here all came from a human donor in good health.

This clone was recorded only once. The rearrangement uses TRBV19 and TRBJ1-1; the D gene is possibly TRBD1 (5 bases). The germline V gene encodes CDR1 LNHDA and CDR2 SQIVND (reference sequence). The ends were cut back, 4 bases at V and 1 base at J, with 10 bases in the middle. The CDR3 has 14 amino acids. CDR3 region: CASSTTGGNTEAFF. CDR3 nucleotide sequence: TGTGCCAGTAGTACGACGGGGGGGAACACTGAAGCTTTCTTT.

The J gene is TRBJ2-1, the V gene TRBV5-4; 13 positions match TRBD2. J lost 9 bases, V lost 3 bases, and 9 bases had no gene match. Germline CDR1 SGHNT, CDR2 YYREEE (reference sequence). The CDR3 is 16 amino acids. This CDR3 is CASSSLTSGRESEQFF. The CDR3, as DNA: TGTGCCAGCAGCTCTCTAACTAGCGGGAGGGAGAGTGAGCAGTTCTTC.

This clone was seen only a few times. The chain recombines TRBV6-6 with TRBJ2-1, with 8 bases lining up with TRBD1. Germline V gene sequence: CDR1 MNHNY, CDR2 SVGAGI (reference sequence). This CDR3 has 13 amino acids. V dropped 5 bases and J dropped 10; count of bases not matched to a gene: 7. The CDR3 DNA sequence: TGTGCCAGCAGTGTCCAGGGGGCGCGGGAGCAGTTCTTC. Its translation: CASSVQGAREQFF.

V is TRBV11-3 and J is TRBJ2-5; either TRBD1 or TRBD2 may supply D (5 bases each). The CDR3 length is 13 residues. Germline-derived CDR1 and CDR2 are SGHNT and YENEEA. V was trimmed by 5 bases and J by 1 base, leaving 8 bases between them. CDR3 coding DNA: TGTGCCAGCAGCCCCGGGGCCCAAGAGACCCAGTACTTC. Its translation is CASSPGAQETQYF.

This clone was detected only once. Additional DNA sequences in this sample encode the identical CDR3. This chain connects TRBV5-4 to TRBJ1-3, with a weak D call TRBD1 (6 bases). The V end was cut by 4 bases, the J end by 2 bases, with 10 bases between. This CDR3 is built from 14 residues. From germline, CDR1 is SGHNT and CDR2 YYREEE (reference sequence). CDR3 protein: CASSLQGPGNTIYF. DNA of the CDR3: TGTGCCAGCAGCCTACAGGGACCTGGAAACACCATATATTTT.

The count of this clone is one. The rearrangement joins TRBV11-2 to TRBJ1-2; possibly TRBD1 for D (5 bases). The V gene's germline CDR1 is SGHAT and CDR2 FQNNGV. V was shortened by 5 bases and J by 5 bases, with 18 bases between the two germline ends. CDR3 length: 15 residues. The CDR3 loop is CASSPRGGQGYGYTF. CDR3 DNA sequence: TGTGCCAGCAGCCCTCGGGGCGGGCAGGGATATGGCTACACCTTC.

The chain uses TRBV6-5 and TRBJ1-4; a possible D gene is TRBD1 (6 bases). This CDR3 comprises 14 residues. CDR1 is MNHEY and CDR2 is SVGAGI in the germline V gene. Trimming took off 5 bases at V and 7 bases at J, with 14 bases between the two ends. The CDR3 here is CASSERGGGEKLFF. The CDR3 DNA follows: TGTGCCAGCAGTGAACGGGGAGGGGGTGAAAAACTGTTTTTT.